The clone carrying this T cell receptor (beta chain) has a handful of counts. Its specificity is not known. Researchers made TCR beta libraries by using iRepertoire HTBI primers and running Arm-PCR on CDR3 regions. MiXCR, applied by TCRdb to the multiplex PCR reads, yields one record per CDR3 protein. The sample has approximately 470,000 distinct CDR3 sequences; about 16% are singletons. The germline V and J ends were trimmed by 1 base and 2 bases, with 12 bases remaining between them. Germline CDR1 GTSNPN, CDR2 SVGIG (reference sequence). CDR3 length: 14 amino acids. Time point denoted: newly diagnosed GD, antithyroid drugs for less than 3 months. RNA isolated from PBMCs was used to make the TCR library. American Thyroid Association guidelines defined Graves' disease diagnosis. The data were obtained in a study of regulatory T cells in long-lasting Graves disease. Study context: Less than 3 months of antithyroid drugs had been taken by newly diagnosed Graves' patients.

Whole-study results and caveats: Clonotypes that were public and shared totalled about 2,500 in persistent patients versus over 800 in new patients.

The same specimen was also included in a second study, on T cells in Graves' hyperthyroidism and ophthalmopathy. From that report: Hyperthyroidism of Graves' type that showed no ophthalmopathy progression within 18 months was stable.

The chain couples TRBV30 to TRBJ2-7; no reliable D call. The clonotype originates from a man in his forties with Graves disease. Source: peripheral blood mononuclear cells (PBMCs), taken at new diagnosis, from a patient treated with antithyroid drugs. The CDR3 loop reads CAWSGAGIPYEQYF. Here the CDR3 DNA reads TGTGCCTGGAGTGGGGCAGGAATCCCCTACGAGCAGTACTTC.